The 15 T cell receptor beta chains in this list originate from one sample, sequenced in a study of identical twins. From the 5' RACE reads, TCRdb called clonotypes with MiXCR, one entry per CDR3 protein. The data show about 250,000 distinct CDR3 sequences, approximately 8.3% seen once. These data were likewise used in another study, on yellow fever vaccine responses in identical twins.

The specimen sequenced was CD8+ T cells sorted from blood. All receptors derive from a young woman in good health.

This clonotype was seen many times. The gene calls are TRBV5-6 and TRBJ1-1; possibly TRBD1 for D (5 bases). Between the trimmed V and J ends, which lost 0 bases and 2 bases, there was a span of 8 bases. The CDR3 spans 14 residues. CDR1 and CDR2 (germline): SGHDT, YYEEEE. CDR3 sequence: CASSLVGGNTEAFF. In nucleotides, the CDR3 is TGTGCCAGCAGCTTGGTGGGGGGTAACACTGAAGCTTTCTTT.

This clonotype was recorded at least ten times. The rearrangement links TRBV7-9 to TRBJ2-7; TRBD1 aligns across 7 bases. This CDR3 contains 14 residues. J gave up 2 bases and V 3 bases, and 4 bases lay outside the gene matches. Germline V gene data show CDR1 as SEHNR and CDR2 as FQNEAQ (reference sequence). The CDR3 region is CASSFRDSTYEQYF. DNA for the CDR3: TGTGCCAGCAGCTTCCGGGACAGTACCTACGAGCAGTACTTC. The full variable domain, completed using reference TRBV7-9 and TRBJ2-7, is DTGVSQNPRHKITKRGQNVTFRCDPISEHNRLYWYRQTLGQGPEFLTYFQNEAQLEKSRLLSDRFSAERPKGSFSTLEIQRTEQGDSAMYLCASSFRDSTYEQYFGPGTRLTVT.

The gene calls are TRBV6-1 and TRBJ2-7; TRBD2 is a possible D gene (6 bases). V shed 2 bases and J shed 3 bases, with 14 bases lying between them. The CDR3 length is 15 residues. Germline V CDR1 and CDR2: MNHNS, SASEGT. The CDR3 DNA reads as TGTGCCAGCAGTGAATATGGGGGGATGGACTACGAGCAGTACTTC. Translation: CASSEYGGMDYEQYF.

Many counts were recorded for this clonotype. J is TRBJ2-7 and V is TRBV28, with 7 bases aligning to TRBD2. The CDR3 sequence is 15 residues long. Trimming took 5 bases from V and 1 from J; bases not matched to a gene: 8. Germline CDR1 and CDR2: MDHEN and SYDVKM. CDR3 coding DNA: TGTGCCAGCAGTCTCTTGGGGGGGGTATCCTACGAGCAGTACTTC. As protein: CASSLLGGVSYEQYF.

This clonotype was seen many times. V gene TRBV28 combines with J gene TRBJ2-3, with 8 nucleotides matching TRBD1. This CDR3 is built from 15 residues. Germline V lookup: CDR1 MDHEN, CDR2 SYDVKM. V lost 8 bases to trimming and J lost 0 bases; unmatched junction nucleotides: 7. In DNA, the CDR3 is TGTGCCAGCGCACTACAGGGGGTTAGCACAGATACGCAGTATTTT. Its protein product is CASALQGVSTDTQYF. The full variable domain, its missing parts supplied by reference TRBV28 and TRBJ2-3, is DVKVTQSSRYLVKRTGEKVFLECVQDMDHENMFWYRQDPGLGLRLIYFSYDVKMKEKGDIPEGYSVSREKKERFSLILESASTNQTSMYLCASALQGVSTDTQYFGPGTRLTVL.

The genes are TRBV7-8 and TRBJ2-1; D not resolved. Germline V gene sequence: CDR1 SGHVS, CDR2 FQNEAQ. Trimming removed 0 bases from V and 6 bases from J, with 3 bases in between. This CDR3 has 12 amino acids. CDR3 nucleotide sequence: TGTGCCAGCAGCTTAGCGGCCAATGAGCAGTTCTTC. Its translation is CASSLAANEQFF.

Ten or more counts support this clonotype. The CDR3 coding sequence is TGTGCCAGCAGTTACTCGAGAGGGGGCAATGAGCAGTTCTTC. Amino acids: CASSYSRGGNEQFF. The rearrangement joins TRBV6-2 or TRBV6-3 to TRBJ2-1, with D possibly being TRBD1 (6 bases). Germline V gene sequence: CDR1 MNHEY, CDR2 SVGEGT. Trimming pared 0 bases from V and 6 bases from J, leaving 9 bases between. CDR3 length equals 14 residues.

The J gene is TRBJ2-7, the V gene TRBV5-5; D might be TRBD1 (5 bases). Trimming removed 2 bases at V and 0 bases at J, with 9 bases between. Germline assignment: CDR1 SGHKS and CDR2 YYEKEE (reference sequence). This CDR3 is built from 14 residues. CDR3 loop: CASSLSQGSYEQYF. CDR3 DNA sequence: TGTGCCAGCAGCTTAAGTCAGGGCTCCTACGAGCAGTACTTC.

There are a few counts of this clonotype. This chain connects TRBV21-1 to TRBJ2-7; the D segment call TRBD1 is taken from the table without a DNA check. TRBV21-1 counts as a pseudogene. There are 17 residues in the CDR3. The CDR3: CASPRDRGVKSSYEQYF. CDR3 DNA: TGTGCCAGCCCGCGGGACAGGGGGGTTAAGAGCTCCTACGAGCAGTACTTC.

This clonotype occurred many times. CDR3 DNA: TGTGCCATCAGAGCAGGGAACACAGATACGCAGTATTTT. Its protein is CAIRAGNTDTQYF. The V call is TRBV10-3, the J call TRBJ2-3; tentative D call: TRBD1 (5 bases). The CDR3 sequence is 13 residues long. V shed 6 bases and J shed 2 bases, with 9 bases lying between them. Germline V gene data show CDR1 as ENHRY and CDR2 as SYGVKD.

This clonotype has ten or more counts. The chain is built from TRBV3-1 and TRBJ2-5, with 9 bases lining up with TRBD2. Per the germline V gene, CDR1 is LGHDT and CDR2 is YNNKEL (reference sequence). After removal of 1 base from V and 2 bases from J, the junction contained 2 bases not matched to a gene. This CDR3 contains 15 residues. The DNA of the CDR3 is TGTGCCAGCAGCCAAGTAGCGGGGGTACAAGAGACCCAGTACTTC. It specifies CASSQVAGVQETQYF.

CDR3: CASSQEEVAERGDTQYF. CDR3 DNA: TGTGCCAGCAGCCAAGAAGAGGTAGCGGAGAGGGGAGATACGCAGTATTTT. The chain has TRBV4-2 and TRBJ2-3, with D maybe TRBD2 (6 bases). There are 17 residues in the CDR3. CDR1 and CDR2 (germline): LGHNA, YNFKEQ. V dropped 0 bases and J dropped 5 bases, with 18 bases sitting between them.

The V call is TRBV7-9, the J call TRBJ2-7; D uncertain. Deletions cut 5 bases from V and 4 bases from J, with 9 bases between. Germline-derived CDR1 and CDR2 are SEHNR and FQNEAQ (reference sequence). The CDR3 is 12 amino acids. The CDR3 sequence: CASSPDWYEQYF. The CDR3 DNA reads as TGTGCCAGCAGCCCTGACTGGTACGAGCAGTACTTC.

This clonotype occurred many times. The chain uses TRBV5-6 and TRBJ2-7; D gene ambiguous. Germline CDR1 SGHDT, CDR2 YYEEEE. This CDR3 comprises 14 residues. Trimming took 3 bases from V and 3 from J, leaving 13 bases between them. CDR3 in amino acids: CASSSDPFFYEQYF. The CDR3 nucleotides are TGTGCCAGCAGCTCGGACCCTTTCTTCTACGAGCAGTACTTC.

The table lists this clonotype with many counts. V is TRBV10-3 and J is TRBJ1-4; the match to TRBD1 covers 7 bases. The CDR3 is made up of 13 amino acids. In germline, CDR1 is ENHRY, CDR2 SYGVKD. Unmatched junction bases numbered 4, after V lost 6 bases and J lost 6 bases. The CDR3 loop reads CAIRDRRDEKLFF. The DNA for the CDR3 is TGTGCCATCAGGGACAGGCGGGATGAAAAACTGTTTTTT.